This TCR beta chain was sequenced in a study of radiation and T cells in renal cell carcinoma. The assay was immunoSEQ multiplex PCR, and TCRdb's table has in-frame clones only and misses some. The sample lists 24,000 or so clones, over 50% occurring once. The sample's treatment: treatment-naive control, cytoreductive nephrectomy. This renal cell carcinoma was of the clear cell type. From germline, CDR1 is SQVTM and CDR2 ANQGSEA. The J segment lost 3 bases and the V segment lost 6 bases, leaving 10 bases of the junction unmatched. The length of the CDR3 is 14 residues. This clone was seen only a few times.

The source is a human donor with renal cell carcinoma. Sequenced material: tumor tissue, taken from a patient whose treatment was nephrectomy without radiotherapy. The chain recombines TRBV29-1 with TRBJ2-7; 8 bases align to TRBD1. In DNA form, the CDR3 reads TGCAGCGTCGTGGGGACAGGTGGGCTCTACGAGCAGTACTTC. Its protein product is CSVVGTGGLYEQYF.